The sequence of this T cell receptor beta chain was determined in a study of cytomegalovirus exposure and HLA in healthy donors. The CDR3 has 17 residues. Germline V gene data show CDR1 as SGHAT and CDR2 as FQNNGV. The ends lost 3 bases at V and 3 bases at J; junction bases unmatched: 6. In the PCR, 60 Vbeta and 13 Jbeta primers were used. Only in-frame clones appear in the TCRdb table, and some are missing; sequencing was by immunoSEQ multiplex PCR. The sample carries around 190,000 clones, around 83% recorded once. Healthy bone marrow donors formed the donor group. The rearrangement links TRBV11-2 to TRBJ2-2; 11 bases are shared with TRBD1. This TCR came from a woman aged 40-49 years in good health and CMV-seronegative. Sequences were obtained from PBMCs. As DNA, the CDR3 is TGTGCCAGCAGCTTTCGCCGGGACAGGGGGGACACCGGGGAGCTGTTTTTT. The encoded protein is CASSFRRDRGDTGELFF.